What follows is one TCR beta chain and its context. The V gene lost 3 bases and the J gene lost 4 bases, with 13 bases spanning the gap. Germline V CDR1 and CDR2: MNHNS, SASEGT. The CDR3 contains 15 residues. These data come from a study of blood T cell repertoires in COVID-19. About the study: Nucleic acid was either cDNA or gDNA, and it came from T cells, B-cell-depleted T cells, or PBMCs.

The protocol was immunoSEQ multiplex PCR, while the TCRdb copy is restricted to in-frame clones and leaves out a portion. The table lists approximately 160,000 clones, approximately 85% of them singletons, with 9.5% to 11% in the top ten. The sequence was collected from a man aged 60-69 years with active or convalescent COVID-19. The specimen was peripheral blood. The V gene is TRBV6-1, the J gene TRBJ1-5; tentative D call: TRBD1 (6 bases). The CDR3 DNA is TGTGCCAGCAGTGATACAGGGATCTGGAATCAGCCCCAGCATTTT. The encoded protein is CASSDTGIWNQPQHF.